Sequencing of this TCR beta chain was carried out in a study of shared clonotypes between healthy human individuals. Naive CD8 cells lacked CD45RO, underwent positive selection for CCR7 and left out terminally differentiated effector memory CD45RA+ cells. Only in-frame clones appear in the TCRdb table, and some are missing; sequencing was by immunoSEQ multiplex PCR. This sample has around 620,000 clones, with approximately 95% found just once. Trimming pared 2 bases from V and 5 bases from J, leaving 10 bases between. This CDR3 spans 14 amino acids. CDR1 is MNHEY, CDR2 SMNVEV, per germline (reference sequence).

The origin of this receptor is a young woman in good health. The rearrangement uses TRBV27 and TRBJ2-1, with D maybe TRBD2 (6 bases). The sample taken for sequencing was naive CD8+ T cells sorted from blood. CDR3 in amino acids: CASSLLGGNNEQFF. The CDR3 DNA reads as TGTGCCAGCAGTTTACTTGGCGGGAACAATGAGCAGTTCTTC.